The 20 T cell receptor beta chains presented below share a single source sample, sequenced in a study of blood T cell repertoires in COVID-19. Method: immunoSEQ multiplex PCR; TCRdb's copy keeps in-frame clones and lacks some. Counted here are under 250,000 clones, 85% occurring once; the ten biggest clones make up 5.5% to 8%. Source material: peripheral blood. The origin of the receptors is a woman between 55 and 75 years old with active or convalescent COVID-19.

DNA of the CDR3: TGTGCCAGCAGCGTAGATAGGCGGTCTGGGGCCAACGTCCTGACTTTC. The encoded protein is CASSVDRRSGANVLTF. The chain is built from TRBV9 and TRBJ2-6; D ambiguous. This CDR3 has 16 residues. Per the germline V gene, CDR1 is SGDLS and CDR2 is YYNGEE. V was clipped by 0 bases and J by 1 base, with 8 bases between them.

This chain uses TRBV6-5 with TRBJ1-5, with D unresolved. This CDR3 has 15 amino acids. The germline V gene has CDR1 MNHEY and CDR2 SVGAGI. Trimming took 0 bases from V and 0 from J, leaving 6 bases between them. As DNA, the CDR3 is TGTGCCAGCAGTTACTCGAGAGTTAGCAATCAGCCCCAGCATTTT. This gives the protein CASSYSRVSNQPQHF.

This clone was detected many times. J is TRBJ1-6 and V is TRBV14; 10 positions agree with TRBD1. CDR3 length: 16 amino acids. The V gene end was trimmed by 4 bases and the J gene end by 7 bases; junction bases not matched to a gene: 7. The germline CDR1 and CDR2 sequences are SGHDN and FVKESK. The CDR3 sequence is CASSLGTGVTNSPLHF. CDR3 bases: TGTGCCAGCAGCCTCGGGACAGGGGTTACGAATTCACCCCTCCACTTT.

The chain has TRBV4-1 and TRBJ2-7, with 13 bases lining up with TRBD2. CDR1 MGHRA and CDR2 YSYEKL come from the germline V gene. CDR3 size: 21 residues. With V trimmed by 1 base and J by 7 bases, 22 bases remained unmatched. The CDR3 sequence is CASSQAPSTPRGLAGPLEQYF. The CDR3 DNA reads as TGCGCCAGCAGCCAAGCCCCCTCAACCCCTCGGGGACTAGCGGGACCTCTGGAGCAGTACTTC.

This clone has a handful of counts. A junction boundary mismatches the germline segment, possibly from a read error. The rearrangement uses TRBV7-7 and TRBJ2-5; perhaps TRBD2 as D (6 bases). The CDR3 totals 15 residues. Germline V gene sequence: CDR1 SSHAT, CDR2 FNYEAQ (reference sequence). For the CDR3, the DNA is TGTGCTAGCAGCTTGGGTACGGGGGAAGGAGAGACCCAGTACTTC. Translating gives CASSLGTGEGETQYF.

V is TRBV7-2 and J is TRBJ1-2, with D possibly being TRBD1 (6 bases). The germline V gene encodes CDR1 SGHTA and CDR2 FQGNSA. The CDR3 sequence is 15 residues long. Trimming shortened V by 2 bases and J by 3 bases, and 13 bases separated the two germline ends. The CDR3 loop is CASSLNAGAHYGYTF. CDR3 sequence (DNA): TGTGCCAGCAGCTTAAATGCAGGGGCCCACTATGGCTACACCTTC.

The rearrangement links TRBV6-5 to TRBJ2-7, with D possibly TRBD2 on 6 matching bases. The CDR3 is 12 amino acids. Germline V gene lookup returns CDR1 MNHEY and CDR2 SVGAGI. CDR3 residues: CASFGGYYEQYV. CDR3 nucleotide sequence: TGTGCTTCTTTCGGAGGGTACTACGAGCAGTACGTC.

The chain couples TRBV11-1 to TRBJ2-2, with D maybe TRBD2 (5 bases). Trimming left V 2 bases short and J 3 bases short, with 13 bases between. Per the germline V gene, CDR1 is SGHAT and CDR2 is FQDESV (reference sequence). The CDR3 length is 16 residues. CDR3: CASSLSWTGYTGELFF. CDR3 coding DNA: TGTGCCAGCAGCTTATCCTGGACTGGGTACACCGGGGAGCTGTTTTTT.

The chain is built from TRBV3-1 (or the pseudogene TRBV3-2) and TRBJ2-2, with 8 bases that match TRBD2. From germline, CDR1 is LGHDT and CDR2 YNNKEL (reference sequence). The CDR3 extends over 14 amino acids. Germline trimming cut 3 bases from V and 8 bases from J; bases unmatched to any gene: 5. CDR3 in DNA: TGTGCCAGCAGCCAGGGACTAGTTGTAGGGGAGCTGTTTTTT. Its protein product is CASSQGLVVGELFF.

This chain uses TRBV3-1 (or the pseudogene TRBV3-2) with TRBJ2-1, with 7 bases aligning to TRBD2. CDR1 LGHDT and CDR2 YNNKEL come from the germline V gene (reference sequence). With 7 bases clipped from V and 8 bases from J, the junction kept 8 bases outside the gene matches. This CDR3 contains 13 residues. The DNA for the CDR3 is TGTGCCAGCAAAAGGACTAGAGACGATGAGCAGTTCTTC. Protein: CASKRTRDDEQFF.

The CDR3: CASSLEFGQGISQPQHF. Written as DNA, the CDR3 is TGTGCCAGCAGCTTAGAATTCGGGCAGGGGATTAGTCAGCCCCAGCATTTT. The chain has TRBV7-8 and TRBJ1-5; D may be TRBD1 (6 bases). Trimming cost V 1 base and J 6 bases, with 19 bases left between them. The CDR3 runs to 17 residues. Germline CDR1 reads SGHVS; CDR2 reads FQNEAQ.

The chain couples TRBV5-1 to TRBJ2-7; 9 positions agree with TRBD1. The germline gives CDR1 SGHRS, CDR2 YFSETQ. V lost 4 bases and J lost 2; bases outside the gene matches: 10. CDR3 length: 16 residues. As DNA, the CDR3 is TGCGCCAGCAGCCCTGGGAAGGGGACAGGGCCCTACGAGCAGTACTTC. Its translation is CASSPGKGTGPYEQYF.

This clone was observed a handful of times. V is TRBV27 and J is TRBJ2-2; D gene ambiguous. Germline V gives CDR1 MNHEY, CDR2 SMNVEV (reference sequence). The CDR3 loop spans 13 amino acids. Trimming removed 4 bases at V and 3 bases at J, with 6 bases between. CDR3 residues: CASSSQYTGELFF. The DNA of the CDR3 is TGTGCCAGCAGTTCCCAGTACACCGGGGAGCTGTTTTTT.

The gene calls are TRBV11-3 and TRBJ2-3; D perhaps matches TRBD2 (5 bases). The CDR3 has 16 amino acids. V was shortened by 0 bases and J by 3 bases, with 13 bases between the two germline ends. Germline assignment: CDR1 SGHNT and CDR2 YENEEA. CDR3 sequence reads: CASSLDYWELTDTQYF. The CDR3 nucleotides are TGTGCCAGCAGCTTAGATTATTGGGAGTTGACAGATACGCAGTATTTT.

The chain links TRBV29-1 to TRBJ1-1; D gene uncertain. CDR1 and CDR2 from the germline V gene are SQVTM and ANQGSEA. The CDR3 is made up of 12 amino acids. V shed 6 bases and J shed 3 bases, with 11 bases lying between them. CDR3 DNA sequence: TGCAGCGTCGTGGTATTAGACACTGAAGCTTTCTTT. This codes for CSVVVLDTEAFF.

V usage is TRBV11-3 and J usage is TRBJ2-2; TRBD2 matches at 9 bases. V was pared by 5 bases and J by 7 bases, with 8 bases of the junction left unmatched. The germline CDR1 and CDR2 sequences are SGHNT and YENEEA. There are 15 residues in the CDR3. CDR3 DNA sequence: TGTGCCAGCAGCCCGCGGGGGGGCCGCGTCGGGGAGCTGTTTTTT. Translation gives CASSPRGGRVGELFF.

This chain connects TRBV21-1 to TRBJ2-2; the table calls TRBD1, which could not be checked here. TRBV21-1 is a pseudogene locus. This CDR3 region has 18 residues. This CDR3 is CASSKAGSIADFTGELFF. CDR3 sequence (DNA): TGTGCCAGCAGCAAAGCTGGTTCGATTGCAGATTTCACCGGGGAGCTGTTTTTT.

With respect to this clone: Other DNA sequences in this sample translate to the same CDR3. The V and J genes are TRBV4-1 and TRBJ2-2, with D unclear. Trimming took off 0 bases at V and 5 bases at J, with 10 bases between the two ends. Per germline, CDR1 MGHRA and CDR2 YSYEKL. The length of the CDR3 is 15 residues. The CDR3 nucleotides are TGCGCCAGCAGCCAAGAGGCAGGAAGGACCGGGGAGCTGTTTTTT. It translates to CASSQEAGRTGELFF.

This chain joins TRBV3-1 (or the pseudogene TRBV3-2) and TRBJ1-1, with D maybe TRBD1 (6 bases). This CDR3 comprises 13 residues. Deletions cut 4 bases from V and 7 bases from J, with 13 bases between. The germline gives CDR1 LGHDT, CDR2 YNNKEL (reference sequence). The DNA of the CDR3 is TGTGCCAGCAGCCCAAGAAGGGGGAATGAAGCTTTCTTT. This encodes CASSPRRGNEAFF.

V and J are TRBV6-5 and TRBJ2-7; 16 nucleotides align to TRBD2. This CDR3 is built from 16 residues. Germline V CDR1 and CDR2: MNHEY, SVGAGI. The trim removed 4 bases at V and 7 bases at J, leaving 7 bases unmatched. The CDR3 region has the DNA TGTGCCAGCAGTTCTGGGACTAGCGGGAGGGCCGGGGAGCAGTACTTC. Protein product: CASSSGTSGRAGEQYF.